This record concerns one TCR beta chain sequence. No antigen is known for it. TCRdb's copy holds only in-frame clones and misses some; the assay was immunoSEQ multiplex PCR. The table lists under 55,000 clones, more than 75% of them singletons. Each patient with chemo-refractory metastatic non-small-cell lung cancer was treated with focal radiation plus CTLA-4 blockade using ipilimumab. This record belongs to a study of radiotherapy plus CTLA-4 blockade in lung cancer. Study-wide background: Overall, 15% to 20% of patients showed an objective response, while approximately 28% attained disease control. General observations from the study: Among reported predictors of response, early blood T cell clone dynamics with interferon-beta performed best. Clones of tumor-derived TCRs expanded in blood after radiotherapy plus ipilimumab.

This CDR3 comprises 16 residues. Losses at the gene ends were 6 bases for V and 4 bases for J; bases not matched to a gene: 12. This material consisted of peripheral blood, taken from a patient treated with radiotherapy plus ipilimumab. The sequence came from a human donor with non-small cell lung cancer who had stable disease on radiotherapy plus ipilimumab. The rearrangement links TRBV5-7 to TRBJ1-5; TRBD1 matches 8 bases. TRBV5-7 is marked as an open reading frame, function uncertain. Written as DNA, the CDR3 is TGTGCCAGCAACACCTTGGACAGGGTTCGTAATCAGCCCCAGCATTTT. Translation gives CASNTLDRVRNQPQHF.